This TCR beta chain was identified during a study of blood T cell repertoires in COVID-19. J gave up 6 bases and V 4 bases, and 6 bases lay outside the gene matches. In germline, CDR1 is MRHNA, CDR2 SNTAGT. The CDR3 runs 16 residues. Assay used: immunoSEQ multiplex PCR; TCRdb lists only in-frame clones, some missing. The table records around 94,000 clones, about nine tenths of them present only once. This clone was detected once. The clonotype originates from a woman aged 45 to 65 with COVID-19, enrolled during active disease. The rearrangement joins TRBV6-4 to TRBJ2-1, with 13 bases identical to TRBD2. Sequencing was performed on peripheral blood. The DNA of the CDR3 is TGTGCCAGCAGTGGGGGACTAGCGGGGACATTCAATGAGCAGTTCTTC. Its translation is CASSGGLAGTFNEQFF.